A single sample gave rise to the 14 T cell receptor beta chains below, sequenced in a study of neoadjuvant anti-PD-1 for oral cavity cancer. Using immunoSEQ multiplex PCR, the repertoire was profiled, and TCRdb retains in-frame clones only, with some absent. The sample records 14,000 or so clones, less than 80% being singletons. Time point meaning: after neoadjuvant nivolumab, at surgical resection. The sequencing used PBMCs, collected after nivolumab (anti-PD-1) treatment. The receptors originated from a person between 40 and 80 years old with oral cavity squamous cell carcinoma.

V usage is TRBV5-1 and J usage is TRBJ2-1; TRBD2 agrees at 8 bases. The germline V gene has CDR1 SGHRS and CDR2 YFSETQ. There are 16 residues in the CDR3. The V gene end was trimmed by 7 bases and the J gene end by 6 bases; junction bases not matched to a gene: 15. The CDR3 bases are TGCGCCAGCGGGATGAGCGGGAGAGGTGCAGCCAATGAGCAGTTCTTC. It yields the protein CASGMSGRGAANEQFF.

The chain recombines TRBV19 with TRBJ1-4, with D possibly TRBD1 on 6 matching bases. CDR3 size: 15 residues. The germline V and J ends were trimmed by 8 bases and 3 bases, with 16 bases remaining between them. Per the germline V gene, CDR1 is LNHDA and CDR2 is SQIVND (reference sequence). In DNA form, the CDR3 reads TGTGCCAGTTCCACCTCGGGGGGGCCTAATGAAAAACTGTTTTTT. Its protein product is CASSTSGGPNEKLFF.

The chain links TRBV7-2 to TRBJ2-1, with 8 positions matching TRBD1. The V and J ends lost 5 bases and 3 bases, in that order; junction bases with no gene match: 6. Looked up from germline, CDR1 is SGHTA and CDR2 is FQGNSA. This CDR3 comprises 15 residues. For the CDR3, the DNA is TGTGCCAGCAGCACTAGTGGGACAGGCTACAATGAGCAGTTCTTC. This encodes CASSTSGTGYNEQFF.

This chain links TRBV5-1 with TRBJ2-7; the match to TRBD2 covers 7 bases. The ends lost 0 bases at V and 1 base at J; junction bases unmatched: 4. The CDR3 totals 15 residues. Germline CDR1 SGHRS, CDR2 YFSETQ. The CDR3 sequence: CASSLVASGSYEQYF. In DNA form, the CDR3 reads TGCGCCAGCAGCTTGGTTGCTAGCGGATCCTACGAGCAGTACTTC.

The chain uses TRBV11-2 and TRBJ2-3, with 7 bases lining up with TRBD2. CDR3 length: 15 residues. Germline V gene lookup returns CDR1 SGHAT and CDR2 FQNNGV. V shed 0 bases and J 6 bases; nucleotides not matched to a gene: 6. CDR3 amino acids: CASSLDAGAVDTQYF. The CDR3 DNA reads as TGTGCCAGCAGCTTAGATGCGGGAGCGGTTGATACGCAGTATTTT.

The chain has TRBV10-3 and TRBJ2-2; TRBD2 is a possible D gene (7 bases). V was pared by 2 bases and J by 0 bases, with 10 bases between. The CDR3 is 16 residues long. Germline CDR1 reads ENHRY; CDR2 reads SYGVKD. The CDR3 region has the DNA TGTGCCATCAGTGAGAAGGGGGGGACGAACACCGGGGAGCTGTTTTTT. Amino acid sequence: CAISEKGGTNTGELFF.

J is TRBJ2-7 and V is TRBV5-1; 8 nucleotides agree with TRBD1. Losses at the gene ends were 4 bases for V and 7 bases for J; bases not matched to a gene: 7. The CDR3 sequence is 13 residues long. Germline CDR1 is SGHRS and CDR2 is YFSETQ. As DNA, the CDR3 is TGCGCCAGCAGCCGAGGACAGGGACGGGAGCAGTACTTC. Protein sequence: CASSRGQGREQYF.

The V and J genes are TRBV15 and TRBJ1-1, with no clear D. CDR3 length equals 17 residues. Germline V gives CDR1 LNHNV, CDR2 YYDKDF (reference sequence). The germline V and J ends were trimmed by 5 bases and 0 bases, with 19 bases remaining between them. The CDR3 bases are TGTGCCACCAGCGGACGACTACTCATCGGAATGAACACTGAAGCTTTCTTT. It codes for CATSGRLLIGMNTEAFF.

This chain's CDR3 is CASSLGRSAQETQYF. In nucleotides, the CDR3 is TGTGCCAGCAGCTTGGGTAGGTCTGCCCAAGAGACCCAGTACTTC. This chain joins TRBV5-4 and TRBJ2-5; D is uncertain. Germline loops: CDR1 SGHNT, CDR2 YYREEE (reference sequence). Trimming pared 0 bases from V and 1 base from J, leaving 10 bases between. The length of the CDR3 is 15 residues.

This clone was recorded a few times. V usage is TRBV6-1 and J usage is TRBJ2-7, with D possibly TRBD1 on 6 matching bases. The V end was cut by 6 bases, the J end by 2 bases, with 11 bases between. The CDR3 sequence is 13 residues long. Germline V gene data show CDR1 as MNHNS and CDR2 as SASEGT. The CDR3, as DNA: TGTGCCAGCAGAGCCAGGGGAACCTACGAGCAGTACTTC. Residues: CASRARGTYEQYF.

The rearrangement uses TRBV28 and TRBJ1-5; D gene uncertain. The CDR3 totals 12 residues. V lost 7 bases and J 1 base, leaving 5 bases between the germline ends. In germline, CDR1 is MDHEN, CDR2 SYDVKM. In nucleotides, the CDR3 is TGTGCCAGCACGGTAAGCAATCAGCCCCAGCATTTT. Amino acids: CASTVSNQPQHF.

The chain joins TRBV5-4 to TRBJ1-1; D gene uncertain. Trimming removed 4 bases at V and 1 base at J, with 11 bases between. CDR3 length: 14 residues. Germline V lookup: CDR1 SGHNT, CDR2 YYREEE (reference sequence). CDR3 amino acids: CASSDQVPNTEAFF. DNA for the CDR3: TGTGCCAGCAGCGACCAGGTCCCGAACACTGAAGCTTTCTTT.

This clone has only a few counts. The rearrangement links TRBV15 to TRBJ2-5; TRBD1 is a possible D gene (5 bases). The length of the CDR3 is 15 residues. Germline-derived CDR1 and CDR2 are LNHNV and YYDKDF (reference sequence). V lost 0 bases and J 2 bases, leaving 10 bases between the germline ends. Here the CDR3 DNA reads TGTGCCACCAGCAGAGAGAGCAGGGTACAAGAGACCCAGTACTTC. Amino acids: CATSRESRVQETQYF.

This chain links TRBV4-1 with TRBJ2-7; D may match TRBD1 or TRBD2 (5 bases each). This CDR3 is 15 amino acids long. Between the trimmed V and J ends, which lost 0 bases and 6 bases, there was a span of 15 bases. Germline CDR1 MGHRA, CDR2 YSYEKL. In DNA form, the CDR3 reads TGCGCCAGCAGCCAAGACCCCTCGGGGCTTCGCGAGCAGTACTTC. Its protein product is CASSQDPSGLREQYF.